This note documents a single T cell receptor beta chain sequence. Germline assignment: CDR1 SGHTA and CDR2 FQGNSA. This CDR3 is 15 amino acids long. After removal of 4 bases from V and 4 bases from J, the junction contained 5 bases not matched to a gene. Study processing details: Nucleated cell number was recorded as an estimate derived from reference gene primer amplification. Profiling relied on immunoSEQ multiplex PCR, and the TCRdb table lists in-frame clones only, not all of them. The V and J calls and clone size are taken from that table; D and trimming were inferred from the DNA. The sample has 380,000 or so clones; 80% to 90% are singletons. This sample was taken from a study of blood T cell repertoires in COVID-19. Looking at the study overall: Samples of COVID-19 (acute and convalescent) were obtained from the United States, Italy and Spain. The cDNA or gDNA used as material had been derived from T cells, B-cell-depleted T cells, or PBMCs.

This receptor was identified in a man aged 35-49 years with acute or convalescent COVID-19. The sequenced sample consisted of peripheral blood. The chain employs TRBV7-2 and TRBJ1-3; 9 bases fit TRBD1. The CDR3, as DNA: TGTGCCAGCAGCTGGGACAGGGTAGCAGGAAACACCATATATTTT. It encodes CASSWDRVAGNTIYF.